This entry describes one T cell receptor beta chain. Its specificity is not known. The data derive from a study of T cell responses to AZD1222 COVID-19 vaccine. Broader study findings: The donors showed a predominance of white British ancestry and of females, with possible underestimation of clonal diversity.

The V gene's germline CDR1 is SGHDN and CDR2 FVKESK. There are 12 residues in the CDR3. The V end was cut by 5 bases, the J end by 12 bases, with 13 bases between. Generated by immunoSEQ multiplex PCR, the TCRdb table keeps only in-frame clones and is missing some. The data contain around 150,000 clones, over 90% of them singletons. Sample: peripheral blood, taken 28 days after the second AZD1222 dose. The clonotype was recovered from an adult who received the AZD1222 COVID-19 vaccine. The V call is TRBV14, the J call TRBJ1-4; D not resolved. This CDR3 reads CASSRSGVELFF. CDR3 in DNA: TGTGCCAGCAGCAGATCTGGGGTTGAACTGTTTTTT.